The source of this T cell receptor beta chain is a study of T cell repertoires in cytomegalovirus infection (dated by TCRdb to about 2019). Regarding the complete study: Donor HLA type was relevant to the analysis, because carriage of CMV infection together with the matching HLA type was indicated by public TCR beta signatures.

TCRdb shows the sequencer as Illumina HiSeq 1500. Starting from the raw public reads, TCRdb applied fastp trimming at Q25, assembled clones with MiXCR and retained in-frame beta chains. A single entry per CDR3 protein holds the most common genes and DNA from its merged rows. Across this sample there are about 360,000 distinct CDR3 sequences, with 15% to 20% seen only once. In total, the top ten clones hold approximately 10% of the sample. Broader findings and caveats from the paper: Carriers of CMV infection plus the relevant HLA type were discriminated by the cumulative frequency of public TCR beta family members in the study cohort and in an independent 352-donor cohort. The ex vivo response was dominated by HLA-C-restricted CMV-specific TCR beta clonotypes, which also provided the single most frequent clonotype in two of eight donors.

This clonotype showed up many times. The antigen this receptor binds is unknown. Per-base quality was not reported, and no clone a single base away is much larger than it. The CDR3, cysteine through phenylalanine, is 14 amino acids long. Just CDR3 DNA is preserved here, 42 bases in frame from base 1. From a lookup of the germline V gene, CDR1 and CDR2 are SGHTA and FQGNSA. V lost 1 base and J lost 3 bases; the stretch between them is 10 bases long. The specimen was PBMCs. The chain links TRBV7-2 with TRBJ2-7; the D gene remains uncertain. This clonotype was obtained from a human donor in good health (CMV status not recorded). Some clones in this sample may be carry-over from other donors' samples. The CDR3 reads as follows: CASSLGSQIYEQYF. The DNA is TGTGCCAGCAGCTTAGGGAGTCAGATCTACGAGCAGTACTTC.